This TCR beta chain was identified in a study of early T cells in non-severe SARS-CoV-2 infection. Study-level information: Bulk RNA from unsorted whole blood was sequenced; chains were unpaired.

This clonotype was seen a handful of times. Individually, cDNA molecules had unique molecular identifiers attached to them. TCRdb re-called the 5' RACE reads with MiXCR, one entry per CDR3 protein. The table lists about 22,000 distinct CDR3 sequences, under 5% of them singletons. Germline V CDR1 and CDR2: GTSNPN, SVGIG (reference sequence). This CDR3 region has 15 residues. The V gene lost 5 bases and the J gene lost 5 bases, with 22 bases spanning the gap. This receptor was identified in an adult who was a healthcare worker with PCR-confirmed SARS-CoV-2 infection or an uninfected control (not recorded which). The genes are TRBV30 and TRBJ2-7; TRBD2 is a possible D gene (7 bases). Input material: whole blood. The CDR3 DNA reads TGTGCCTGGGCTCCGGGGGGCCGCGAGGCCGACGAGCAGTACTTC. This encodes CAWAPGGREADEQYF.